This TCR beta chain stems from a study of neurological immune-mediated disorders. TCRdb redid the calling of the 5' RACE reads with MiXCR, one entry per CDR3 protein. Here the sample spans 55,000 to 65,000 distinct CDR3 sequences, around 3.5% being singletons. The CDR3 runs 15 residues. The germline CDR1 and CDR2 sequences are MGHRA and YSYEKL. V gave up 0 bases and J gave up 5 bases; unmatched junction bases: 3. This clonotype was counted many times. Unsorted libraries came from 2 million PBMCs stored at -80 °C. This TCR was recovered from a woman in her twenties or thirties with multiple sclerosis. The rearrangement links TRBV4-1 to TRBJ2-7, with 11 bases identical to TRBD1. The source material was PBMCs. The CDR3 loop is CASSQDGTGGNEQYF. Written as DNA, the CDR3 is TGCGCCAGCAGCCAAGACGGGACAGGGGGTAACGAGCAGTACTTC.